A single sample is the source of the 9 T cell receptor beta chains below, sequenced in a study of shared clonotypes between healthy human individuals. Assay used: immunoSEQ multiplex PCR; TCRdb lists only in-frame clones, some missing. The sample lists millions of clones, approximately 95% seen once, with about 0.41% in the top ten. Material for sequencing was naive CD4+ T cells from PBMCs. Subset denoted: CD45RA+ positively selected. These receptors came from a man aged 18 to 35 in good health. Some clones in this sample may be carry-over from other donors' samples.

This clone appeared a few times. The sample carries other DNA sequences with the same CDR3. This sequence joins TRBV5-1 and TRBJ2-2; a possible D gene is TRBD1 (6 bases). V shed 0 bases and J shed 3 bases, with 9 bases lying between them. The CDR3 extends over 15 amino acids. The germline gives CDR1 SGHRS, CDR2 YFSETQ. CDR3 nucleotide sequence: TGCGCCAGCAGCTTGGTACAGGGAGACACCGGGGAGCTGTTTTTT. Its protein is CASSLVQGDTGELFF.

The rearrangement joins TRBV18 to TRBJ2-5, with 9 bases identical to TRBD1. With V trimmed by 6 bases and J by 4 bases, 9 bases remained unmatched. The V gene's germline CDR1 is KGHSH and CDR2 LQKENI. The CDR3 totals 15 residues. The CDR3 nucleotides read TGTGCCAGCTCGTCCCAACAGGGGGCAGGAGAGACCCAGTACTTC. Its translation is CASSSQQGAGETQYF.

This chain joins TRBV28 and TRBJ2-5, with D perhaps assigned TRBD1 or TRBD2 (5 bases each). From germline, CDR1 is MDHEN and CDR2 SYDVKM. The CDR3 is made up of 13 amino acids. V lost 7 bases to trimming and J lost 5 bases, with 14 bases between them. For the CDR3, the DNA is TGTGCCAGCACCGAAGGGGTAGCGGAGACCCAGTACTTC. Amino acid sequence: CASTEGVAETQYF.

CDR3 DNA sequence: TGTGCCAGCAGTGTCCACAACTTGGATGGCTACACCTTC. Translated, it gives CASSVHNLDGYTF. The rearrangement joins TRBV6-1 to TRBJ1-2, with D unresolved. Germline assignment: CDR1 MNHNS and CDR2 SASEGT. V lost 4 bases and J 6 bases, leaving 12 bases between the germline ends. This CDR3 is built from 13 residues.

This sequence joins TRBV30 and TRBJ2-2; D gene uncertain. The CDR3 contains 12 residues. Trimming shortened V by 3 bases and J by 7 bases, and 9 bases separated the two germline ends. CDR1 GTSNPN and CDR2 SVGIG come from the germline V gene (reference sequence). The CDR3 is CAWRRNNGELFF. CDR3 sequence (DNA): TGTGCCTGGAGGAGGAATAACGGGGAGCTGTTTTTT.

This sequence joins TRBV5-1 and TRBJ2-3; tentative D call: TRBD1 (5 bases). Looked up from germline, CDR1 is SGHRS and CDR2 is YFSETQ. V lost 0 bases and J lost 2, with 13 bases in between. The CDR3 is 16 residues long. In DNA, the CDR3 is TGCGCCAGCAGCTTGGGCGCTGTAGGGGACACAGATACGCAGTATTTT. This codes for CASSLGAVGDTDTQYF.

The chain links TRBV18 to TRBJ1-2; TRBD1 might be the D (5 bases). In germline, CDR1 is KGHSH, CDR2 LQKENI. Between the trimmed V and J ends, which lost 0 bases and 4 bases, there was a span of 12 bases. CDR3 length equals 15 residues. CDR3 DNA sequence: TGTGCCAGCTCACCACCGCGGGGCGCTGGCTATGGCTACACCTTC. It codes for CASSPPRGAGYGYTF. The full variable domain, in which reference TRBV18 and TRBJ1-2 provide the parts outside the CDR3, is NAGVMQNPRHLVRRRGQEARLRCSPMKGHSHVYWYRQLPEEGLKFMVYLQKENIIDESGMPKERFSAEFPKEGPSILRIQQVVRGDSAAYFCASSPPRGAGYGYTFGSGTRLTVV.

The J gene is TRBJ1-1, the V gene TRBV7-3; 7 bases line up with TRBD1. J was trimmed by 6 bases and V by 5 bases; bases with no gene match: 3. The germline gives CDR1 SGHTA, CDR2 FQGTGA. The length of the CDR3 is 12 residues. The CDR3 protein is CASSPQGAEAFF. In nucleotides, the CDR3 is TGTGCCAGCAGCCCCCAGGGGGCTGAAGCTTTCTTT.

This chain uses TRBV10-3 with TRBJ2-6; D is undetermined. The CDR3 has 20 amino acids. The V gene lost 2 bases and the J gene lost 2 bases, with 22 bases spanning the gap. Germline values: CDR1 ENHRY, CDR2 SYGVKD. CDR3: CAISENAVGPRQAGANVLTF. The CDR3 DNA reads TGTGCCATCAGTGAGAACGCAGTCGGGCCGAGGCAGGCTGGGGCCAACGTCCTGACTTTC.